The source of this T cell receptor beta chain is a study of beta chain features in type 1 diabetes. V dropped 1 base and J dropped 6; count of bases not matched to a gene: 10. The CDR3 has 18 residues. Germline CDR1 and CDR2: MGHDK and SYGVNS. The collection from each donor was one heparinised blood draw averaging approximately 110 mL. There are a few counts of this clone. Reverse transcribing all isolated RNA meant expressed TCRB transcripts were sequenced. The assay was immunoSEQ multiplex PCR, and TCRdb's table has in-frame clones only and misses some. The data contain just over 150,000 clones, 11% of them singletons.

Specimen: central memory CD4+ T cells from blood. The chain uses TRBV25-1 and TRBJ2-3; 13 positions agree with TRBD2. The TCR originated in a young man in good health. The CDR3 bases are TGTGCCAGCAGTGAATGGGCCACTAGCGGGGGGGCCTTGGATACGCAGTATTTT. It translates to CASSEWATSGGALDTQYF.